This T cell receptor (beta chain) was retrieved from a study of CXCR3-negative and CXCR3-positive naive CD8 T cells. Germline assignment: CDR1 PRHDT and CDR2 FYEKMQ (reference sequence). CDR3 length: 19 residues. It was by 5' RACE with UMI labels that the TRB cDNA libraries were prepared. Each CDR3 protein gets one entry in TCRdb, which reprocessed the 5' RACE reads and gives no DNA. This table holds over 100,000 distinct CDR3 sequences. The sequence was collected from a human donor in good health. Some clones in this sample may be carry-over from other donors' samples. Sequencing was performed on naive CXCR3- CD8+ T cells from blood. Documented subset: CD45RO-CCR7+CD27+CD95- naive CD8+ T cells lacking CXCR3 (TNR3-). V usage is TRBV13 and J usage is TRBJ2-7; TCRdb designates TRBD2, a call that cannot be tested without DNA. The CDR3 region is CASSSLTGLAGGPSYEQYF.